This T cell receptor (beta chain) emerged from a study of T cells in Graves' hyperthyroidism and ophthalmopathy. About the research overall: Sampling of peripheral blood happened at initial diagnosis, prior to any treatment.

This clonotype was seen at least ten times. After removal of 4 bases from V and 0 bases from J, the junction contained 3 bases not matched to a gene. CDR3 length: 15 residues. Germline V gene data show CDR1 as SGHRS and CDR2 as YFSETQ. Stable hyperthyroidism: no ophthalmopathy progression over 18 months of follow-up. Amplified TCR beta CDR3 regions derived from RNA transcripts. HTBI primers were employed in a first-round RT-PCR of the TCR CDR3. TCRdb reprocessed the multiplex PCR reads via MiXCR and lists one record per CDR3 protein. The sample yields hundreds of thousands of distinct CDR3 sequences, 11% to 15% seen once.

This chain uses TRBV5-1 with TRBJ2-1, with TRBD1 matching 8 bases. This receptor was taken from a woman between 18 and 29 years old with Graves' hyperthyroidism. Sequenced sample: blood. CDR3 sequence (DNA): TGCGCCAGCAGCCAAACAGGGGGCTCCTACAATGAGCAGTTCTTC. Translation gives CASSQTGGSYNEQFF.